The T cell receptor (beta chain) under discussion was sequenced for a study of control samples from healthy donors and cancer patients. This clone was recorded a few times. This table comes from immunoSEQ multiplex PCR, and its TCRdb copy is limited to in-frame clones, with some not included. In the table there are tens of thousands of clones, more than 75% of which are singletons. The V end was cut by 5 bases, the J end by 7 bases, with 9 bases between. Germline V CDR1 and CDR2: SGHVS, FNYEAQ. The CDR3 spans 13 residues. The sequence came from a woman aged 45-65 years with lung cancer. The V and J genes are TRBV7-6 and TRBJ1-6; D unresolved. The specimen sequenced was PBMCs. The CDR3 DNA sequence: TGTGCCAGCAGCACAATGGAGAATTCACCCCTCCACTTT. This codes for CASSTMENSPLHF.